This passage covers 10 T cell receptor beta chains from one sample sequenced in a study of identical twins. In TCRdb, the 5' RACE reads were re-called with MiXCR into one record per CDR3 protein. The table includes 310,000 or so distinct CDR3 sequences, 7.5% to 9.5% detected once. The same sample was also used in a study of yellow fever vaccine responses in identical twins.

The sequenced material came from CD8+ T cells sorted from blood. The receptors were sampled from a woman under 30 in good health.

This clonotype has at least ten counts. The gene calls are TRBV4-3 and TRBJ2-2; possibly TRBD1 for D (6 bases). This CDR3 is built from 16 residues. Trimming removed 2 bases at V and 3 bases at J, with 13 bases between. The V gene's germline CDR1 is LGHNA and CDR2 YSLEER. The CDR3 nucleotides read TGCGCCAGCAGCCAACACCGGGACATACACACCGGGGAGCTGTTTTTT. Its translation: CASSQHRDIHTGELFF.

This clonotype was detected only a few times. The V gene is TRBV5-6, the J gene TRBJ1-2; no definite D call. V lost 1 base and J 8 bases, leaving 6 bases between the germline ends. The CDR3 length is 11 residues. Germline V gene data show CDR1 as SGHDT and CDR2 as YYEEEE. The CDR3 protein is CASSLNPGYTF. The CDR3 DNA reads as TGTGCCAGCAGCTTGAACCCGGGCTACACCTTC.

This clonotype was recorded at least ten times. The chain carries TRBV27 and TRBJ1-1, with D possibly TRBD1 on 6 matching bases. This CDR3 comprises 14 residues. V lost 3 bases to trimming and J lost 1 base, with 9 bases between them. Germline loops: CDR1 MNHEY, CDR2 SMNVEV (reference sequence). The DNA of the CDR3 is TGTGCCAGCAGTTTTACCAGGGGGAACACTGAAGCTTTCTTT. Encoded protein: CASSFTRGNTEAFF.

This clonotype occurred a few times. V gene TRBV29-1 combines with J gene TRBJ2-7; the D is unclear. The germline CDR1 and CDR2 sequences are SQVTM and ANQGSEA. The CDR3 extends over 10 amino acids. With 3 bases removed from V and 5 bases from J, the gap between germline ends came to 5 bases. CDR3 DNA sequence: TGCAGCGTTGACGGTGACGAGCAGTACTTC. This translates into CSVDGDEQYF.

This chain uses TRBV5-1 with TRBJ2-4; TRBD1 matches at 10 bases. The germline V gene encodes CDR1 SGHRS and CDR2 YFSETQ. The J segment lost 2 bases and the V segment lost 4 bases, leaving 6 bases of the junction unmatched. The CDR3 is made up of 16 amino acids. DNA for the CDR3: TGCGCCAGCAGCGCAGACAGGGGGCTTACCAAAAACATTCAGTACTTC. Translation gives CASSADRGLTKNIQYF.

This clonotype was observed a handful of times. This chain joins TRBV5-1 and TRBJ1-1, with D perhaps TRBD1 (6 bases). The CDR3 totals 14 residues. Trimming took off 0 bases at V and 7 bases at J, with 13 bases between the two ends. The germline V gene encodes CDR1 SGHRS and CDR2 YFSETQ. CDR3 in amino acids: CASSLAWGANEAFF. CDR3 bases: TGCGCCAGCAGCTTGGCCTGGGGGGCGAATGAAGCTTTCTTT. The complete variable domain, with remaining parts taken from reference TRBV5-1 and TRBJ1-1, reads KAGVTQTPRYLIKTRGQQVTLSCSPISGHRSVSWYQQTPGQGLQFLFEYFSETQRNKGNFPGRFSGRQFSNSRSEMNVSTLELGDSALYLCASSLAWGANEAFFGQGTRLTVV.

The rearrangement links TRBV20-1 to TRBJ1-1, with D uncertain. This CDR3 comprises 15 residues. Trimming removed 0 bases from V and 1 base from J, with 12 bases in between. Germline V lookup: CDR1 DFQATT, CDR2 SNEGSKA (reference sequence). The CDR3 DNA follows: TGCAGTGCTAGAGATTTGGCTGACTGGAACACTGAAGCTTTCTTT. Its translation: CSARDLADWNTEAFF.

This rearrangement joins TRBV7-3 to TRBJ2-1; TRBD1 matches 10 bases. The CDR3 totals 17 residues. Per germline, CDR1 SGHTA and CDR2 FQGTGA. Unmatched junction bases numbered 4, after V lost 1 base and J lost 1 base. In nucleotides, the CDR3 is TGTGCCAGCAGCTTAAACCGACAGGGGGCATCCTACAATGAGCAGTTCTTC. Protein sequence: CASSLNRQGASYNEQFF.

This clonotype was seen repeatedly, ten times or more. The chain joins TRBV6-2 or TRBV6-3 to TRBJ2-7; D perhaps matches TRBD2 (5 bases). Trimming shortened V by 6 bases and J by 7 bases, and 13 bases separated the two germline ends. Germline CDR1 and CDR2: MNHEY and SVGEGT. The CDR3 is 12 residues long. The CDR3 sequence is CASRNPSGEQYF. CDR3 DNA: TGTGCCAGCAGAAACCCCTCGGGGGAGCAGTACTTC.

This clonotype was counted ten times or more. This chain links TRBV29-1 with TRBJ1-1; TRBD1 agrees at 8 bases. V shed 6 bases, J shed 1 base, and the junction held 16 bases outside the gene matches. The CDR3 sequence is 17 residues long. In germline, CDR1 is SQVTM, CDR2 ANQGSEA. The CDR3 DNA is TGCAGCGTCGAGTGGACAGGGTTAGGTCGGGCGAACACTGAAGCTTTCTTT. This encodes CSVEWTGLGRANTEAFF.